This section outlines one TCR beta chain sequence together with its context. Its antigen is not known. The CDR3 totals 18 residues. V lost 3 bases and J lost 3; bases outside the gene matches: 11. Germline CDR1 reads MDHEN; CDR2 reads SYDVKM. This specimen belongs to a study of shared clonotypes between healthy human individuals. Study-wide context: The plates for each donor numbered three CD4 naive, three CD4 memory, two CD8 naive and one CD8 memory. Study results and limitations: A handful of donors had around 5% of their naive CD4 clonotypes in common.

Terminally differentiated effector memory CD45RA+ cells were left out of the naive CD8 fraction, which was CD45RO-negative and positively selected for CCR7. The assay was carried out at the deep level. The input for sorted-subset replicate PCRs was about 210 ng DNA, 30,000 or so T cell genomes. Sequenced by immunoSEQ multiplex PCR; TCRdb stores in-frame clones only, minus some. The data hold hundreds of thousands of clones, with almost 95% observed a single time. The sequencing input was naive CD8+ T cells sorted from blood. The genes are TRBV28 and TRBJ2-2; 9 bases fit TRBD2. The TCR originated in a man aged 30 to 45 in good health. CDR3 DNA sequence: TGTGCCAGCAGTTTCATCAGTCGACTAGCGGCTTACACCGGGGAGCTGTTTTTT. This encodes CASSFISRLAAYTGELFF. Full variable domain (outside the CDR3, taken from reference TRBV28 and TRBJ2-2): DVKVTQSSRYLVKRTGEKVFLECVQDMDHENMFWYRQDPGLGLRLIYFSYDVKMKEKGDIPEGYSVSREKKERFSLILESASTNQTSMYLCASSFISRLAAYTGELFFGEGSRLTVL.